One T cell receptor (beta chain) is described in this entry. This sample was included in a study of regulatory T cells in long-lasting Graves disease. Both iRepertoire HTBI primers and Arm-PCR of CDR3 regions were used to build the TCR beta libraries. TCRdb re-derived calls from the multiplex PCR reads in MiXCR, one entry per CDR3 protein. There are over 650,000 distinct CDR3 sequences in the sample; about 32% occur only once, and around 42% lies in the top ten. Germline V gene lookup returns CDR1 SGHRS and CDR2 YFSETQ. Trimming took 0 bases from V and 8 from J, leaving 8 bases between them. This CDR3 has 13 residues. As for time point: persistent/refractory GD, antithyroid drugs over 5 years with positive TRAb. PBMC RNA served as the TCR library source. The authors diagnosed Graves' disease using American Thyroid Association guidelines.

The sequence derives from a female donor with Graves disease. J is TRBJ1-4 and V is TRBV5-1; D gene unclear. Source: peripheral blood mononuclear cells (PBMCs), taken when the disease was refractory, from a patient treated with antithyroid drugs. CDR3 region: CASSLDGREKLFF. In nucleotides, the CDR3 is TGCGCCAGCAGCTTGGACGGTAGGGAAAAACTGTTTTTT.